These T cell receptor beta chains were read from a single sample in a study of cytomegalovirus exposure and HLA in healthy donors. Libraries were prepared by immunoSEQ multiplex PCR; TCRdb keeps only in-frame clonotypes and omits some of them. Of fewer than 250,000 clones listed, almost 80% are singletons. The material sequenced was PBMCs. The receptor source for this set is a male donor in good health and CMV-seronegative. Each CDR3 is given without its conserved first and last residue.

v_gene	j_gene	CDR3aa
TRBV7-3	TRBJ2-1	ASSLTAGYSYNEQF
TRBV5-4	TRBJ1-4	ASSPNGDPTNEKLF
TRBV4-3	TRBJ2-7	ASSASVGQLSYEQY
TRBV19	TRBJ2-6	AGAGQASSGANVLT
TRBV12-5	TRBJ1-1	ASGSDREAF
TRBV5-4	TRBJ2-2	ASSLRQGGTGELF
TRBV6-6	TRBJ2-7	ASRSQGMNYEQY
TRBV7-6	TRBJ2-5	ASSLLLLGGKETQY
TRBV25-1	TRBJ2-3	ASSVGGGADTQC
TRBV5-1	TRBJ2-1	ASSRGQGPPEQF
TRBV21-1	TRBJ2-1	ASSKERGQGEDEQF
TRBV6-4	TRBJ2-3	ASSDSGGGDTQY
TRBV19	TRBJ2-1	ASSIVGYNEQF
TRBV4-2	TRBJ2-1	ASSQVSRGEQF
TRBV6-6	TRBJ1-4	ASSPRGNNEKLF
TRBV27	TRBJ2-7	ASSLSIFKTGTGTYEQY
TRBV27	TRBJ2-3	ASSPLAGASDTQY
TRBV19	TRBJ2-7	ASSIPGSYEQY
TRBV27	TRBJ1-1	ASSWGQAITEAF
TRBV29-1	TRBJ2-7	SVLVPGQVTYEQY
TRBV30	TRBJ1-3	AWSAGLSGNTIY
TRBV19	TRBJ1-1	ASTPDRVEAF
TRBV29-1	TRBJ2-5	SVEEGLEETQY
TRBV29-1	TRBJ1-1	SALSPRNTEAF
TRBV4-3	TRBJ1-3	ASSQVGGMGNTIY
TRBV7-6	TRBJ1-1	ASSRGRMNTEAF
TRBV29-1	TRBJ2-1	SVEILSSYNEQF
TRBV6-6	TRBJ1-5	ASSWRALNQPQH
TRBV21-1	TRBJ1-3	ASSKVRQKSSGNTIY
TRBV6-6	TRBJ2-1	ASSYLSSGPYNEQF
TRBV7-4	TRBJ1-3	ASSLGRAVFGNTIY
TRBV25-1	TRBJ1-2	ASSGGQGAHGYT
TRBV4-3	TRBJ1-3	ASSQTTGTGNTIY
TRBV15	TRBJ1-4	ATSRPRSGTRNEKLF
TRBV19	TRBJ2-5	ASSRQGNFPETQY
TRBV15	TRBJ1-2	ATSTRNYGYT
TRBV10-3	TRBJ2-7	AISVRDRTYEQY
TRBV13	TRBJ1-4	ASSSTDDPSGEKLF
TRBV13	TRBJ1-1	ASSMAGQSEAF
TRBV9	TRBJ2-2	ASSPLSGSGTGELF
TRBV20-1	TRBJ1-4	SASRVEKLF
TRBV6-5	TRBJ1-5	ASSTRTGTNQPQH